One sample yielded the 23 T cell receptor beta chains listed below, sequenced in a study of vaccination and CD4 T cells after COVID-19. Treatment defined: approximately 11-day PBMC culture with coronavirus spike peptide pools or control peptides (ViraFEST assay). Sequencing of cultured CD4+ T cell DNA used the Oncomine TCR Beta short-read assay. One entry per CDR3 protein results from TCRdb running MiXCR on the PCR reads. The sample contains 14,000 to 15,000 distinct CDR3 sequences, about 48% of which appear only once. Antigens for these TCRs are unknown. Sequenced material: CD4+ T cells from blood, cultured in vitro. The receptors were sampled from a human donor who had recovered from COVID-19.

This clonotype came up a few times. The V call is TRBV14, the J call TRBJ2-2; D is possibly TRBD1 or TRBD2 (5 bases each). Trimming pared 2 bases from V and 6 bases from J, leaving 13 bases between. The CDR3 runs to 15 residues. Germline V gene data show CDR1 as SGHDN and CDR2 as FVKESK. The CDR3 here is CASSQITGGAGELFF. CDR3 nucleotides: TGTGCCAGCAGCCAAATTACTGGGGGAGCCGGGGAGCTGTTTTTT.

The chain has TRBV14 and TRBJ2-4; D might be TRBD1 (5 bases). The V and J ends lost 3 bases and 0 bases respectively, with 9 bases between them. The germline CDR1 and CDR2 sequences are SGHDN and FVKESK. The CDR3 is 15 amino acids. The DNA of the CDR3 is TGTGCCAGCAGCCACGCAGGGTTAGCCAAAAACATTCAGTACTTC. Translation gives CASSHAGLAKNIQYF.

This clonotype occurred a few times. The chain uses TRBV7-2 and TRBJ2-4, with D possibly matching TRBD1 (6 bases). CDR1 is SGHTA and CDR2 is FQGNSA in the germline V gene. The CDR3 loop spans 14 amino acids. Trimming removed 5 bases at V and 8 bases at J, with 16 bases between. The CDR3 nucleotides read TGTGCCAGCAGCCAAGACCTATACAGGGACATTCAGTACTTC. Its protein is CASSQDLYRDIQYF.

This clonotype was seen more than once but under ten times. The V call is TRBV11-3, the J call TRBJ2-5; either TRBD1 or TRBD2 may fit D (5 bases each). In germline, CDR1 is SGHNT, CDR2 YENEEA. The CDR3 totals 15 residues. Between the trimmed V and J ends, which lost 1 base and 5 bases, there was a span of 14 bases. The CDR3: CASSLVYGGWETQYF. The DNA for the CDR3 is TGTGCCAGCAGCTTAGTTTATGGGGGTTGGGAGACCCAGTACTTC. Full variable domain (outside the CDR3, taken from reference TRBV11-3 and TRBJ2-5): EAGVVQSPRYKIIEKKQPVAFWCNPISGHNTLYWYLQNLGQGPELLIRYENEEAVDDSQLPKDRFSAERLKGVDSTLKIQPAELGDSAVYLCASSLVYGGWETQYFGPGTRLLVL.

DNA of the CDR3: TGTGCCAGCAGCTCCGGGACAGGTAATCAGCCCCAGCATTTT. It yields the protein CASSSGTGNQPQHF. This rearrangement joins TRBV7-8 to TRBJ1-5, with 8 nucleotides matching TRBD1. The CDR3 consists of 14 residues. The J segment lost 4 bases and the V segment lost 4 bases, leaving 3 bases of the junction unmatched. Germline V gene sequence: CDR1 SGHVS, CDR2 FQNEAQ.

The J gene is TRBJ1-5, the V gene TRBV20-1; 7 positions agree with TRBD1. CDR1 DFQATT and CDR2 SNEGSKA come from the germline V gene (reference sequence). V dropped 6 bases and J dropped 7; count of bases not matched to a gene: 12. This CDR3 has 14 residues. In DNA, the CDR3 is TGCAGTGCCACCCCCCTACAGGGGAGCCAGCCCCAGCATTTT. This gives the protein CSATPLQGSQPQHF.

This clonotype has more than one count but fewer than ten. The chain recombines TRBV21-1 with TRBJ2-7; the DNA was not used to check the table's D call, TRBD1. TRBV21-1 is assigned pseudogene status. This CDR3 comprises 17 residues. CDR3 protein: CASSNPPRTRQGYEQYF. The DNA for the CDR3 is TGTGCCAGCAGCAACCCGCCCAGGACGAGACAGGGGTACGAGCAGTACTTC.

This clonotype has only a few counts. V gene TRBV7-2 combines with J gene TRBJ2-2; D ambiguous. The CDR3 consists of 17 residues. V was clipped by 0 bases and J by 1 base, with 12 bases between them. Germline CDR1 and CDR2: SGHTA and FQGNSA. The CDR3 bases are TGTGCCAGCAGCTTAGCGGGCGGCAGGATGAACACCGGGGAGCTGTTTTTT. It translates to CASSLAGGRMNTGELFF.

The chain has TRBV7-9 and TRBJ1-6; 7 positions agree with TRBD1. V shed 5 bases and J 9 bases; nucleotides not matched to a gene: 7. Looked up from germline, CDR1 is SEHNR and CDR2 is FQNEAQ (reference sequence). This CDR3 is 14 amino acids long. The CDR3 is CASSGSTGPSPLHF. In DNA, the CDR3 is TGTGCCAGCAGCGGATCGACAGGGCCTTCACCCCTCCACTTT.

The rearrangement links TRBV7-2 to TRBJ2-7; D might be TRBD1 (7 bases). V lost 8 bases and J lost 3, with 20 bases in between. CDR3 length: 15 amino acids. Germline assignment: CDR1 SGHTA and CDR2 FQGNSA. The DNA of the CDR3 is TGTGCCAGCGGGAAGGGGGCGGAGGGCTTCTACGAGCAGTACTTC. Translation gives CASGKGAEGFYEQYF.

The chain joins TRBV29-1 to TRBJ1-6; D is undetermined. V was pared by 7 bases and J by 5 bases, with 12 bases between. Germline CDR1 and CDR2: SQVTM and ANQGSEA. CDR3 size: 13 residues. The CDR3 nucleotides are TGCAGCGCCCGGACGGGTAATAATTCACCCCTCCACTTT. Translation gives CSARTGNNSPLHF.

The chain joins TRBV19 to TRBJ1-2; possible D gene TRBD1, 5 bases. CDR3 length: 13 amino acids. Germline values: CDR1 LNHDA, CDR2 SQIVND (reference sequence). Trimming stripped 8 bases from V and 7 bases from J, with 17 bases between. CDR3: CASSGQGPGGYTF. CDR3 DNA sequence: TGTGCCAGTTCTGGCCAGGGACCTGGTGGCTACACCTTC.

The chain links TRBV12-3 or TRBV12-4 to TRBJ1-5; 8 bases map to TRBD1. This CDR3 has 17 residues. Trimming at V came to 3 bases and at J to 1 base, leaving 8 bases not matched to a gene. This CDR3 is CASSFESGGWSNQPQHF. CDR3 sequence (DNA): TGTGCCAGCAGTTTTGAGTCAGGGGGCTGGAGCAATCAGCCCCAGCATTTT.

This chain links TRBV7-9 with TRBJ2-1, with 8 bases that match TRBD1. V shed 5 bases, J shed 7 bases, and the junction held 16 bases outside the gene matches. Germline V gene sequence: CDR1 SEHNR, CDR2 FQNEAQ (reference sequence). The CDR3 is made up of 17 amino acids. The CDR3 spells CASSLAQQGVAPNEQFF. DNA for the CDR3: TGTGCCAGCAGCCTCGCCCAACAGGGGGTAGCCCCTAATGAGCAGTTCTTC.

This chain connects TRBV7-2 to TRBJ2-5; 9 bases are a match to TRBD2. The germline V gene has CDR1 SGHTA and CDR2 FQGNSA. The CDR3 covers 15 residues. J was trimmed by 5 bases and V by 5 bases; bases with no gene match: 9. CDR3 in DNA: TGTGCCAGCAGCCCCTACCTAGCGGGGAAGGAGACCCAGTACTTC. Amino acid sequence: CASSPYLAGKETQYF.

The rearrangement links TRBV11-3 to TRBJ1-2; maybe TRBD1 (5 bases). The V and J ends lost 5 bases and 8 bases respectively, with 18 bases between them. There are 14 residues in the CDR3. In germline, CDR1 is SGHNT, CDR2 YENEEA. The CDR3 loop is CASSPGTNQGGYTF. CDR3 nucleotides: TGTGCCAGCAGCCCGGGGACCAACCAAGGCGGCTACACCTTC.

V gene TRBV24-1 combines with J gene TRBJ2-1; 7 positions match TRBD2. There are 13 residues in the CDR3. The germline gives CDR1 KGHDR, CDR2 SFDVKD. The J segment lost 6 bases and the V segment lost 4 bases, leaving 2 bases of the junction unmatched. CDR3 sequence (DNA): TGTGCCACCAGTGAACTAGCGACCAATGAGCAGTTCTTC. This encodes CATSELATNEQFF.

This clonotype was seen more than once but under ten times. This rearrangement joins TRBV20-1 to TRBJ1-6; no definite D call. Trimming took off 3 bases at V and 7 bases at J, with 10 bases between the two ends. CDR1 DFQATT and CDR2 SNEGSKA come from the germline V gene (reference sequence). This CDR3 contains 13 residues. CDR3 nucleotides: TGCAGTGCTAGGGCCGGCCGCAATTCACCCCTCCACTTT. It translates to CSARAGRNSPLHF.

This sequence joins TRBV6-2 or TRBV6-3 and TRBJ2-7; 8 nucleotides agree with TRBD2. This CDR3 has 16 residues. Germline V gives CDR1 MNHEY, CDR2 SVGEGT. The trim removed 2 bases at V and 1 base at J, leaving 7 bases unmatched. CDR3 sequence reads: CASSYLGGVQSYEQYF. The DNA of the CDR3 is TGTGCCAGCAGTTACCTCGGGGGGGTTCAGTCCTACGAGCAGTACTTC.

This sequence joins TRBV12-3 or TRBV12-4 and TRBJ1-5; D not resolved. V dropped 2 bases and J dropped 7 bases, with 9 bases sitting between them. The CDR3 runs to 13 residues. CDR3 protein: CASSLTPLQPQHF. In DNA form, the CDR3 reads TGTGCCAGCAGTTTAACACCGCTCCAGCCCCAGCATTTT.

There are a few counts of this clonotype. J is TRBJ2-5 and V is TRBV28, with D perhaps TRBD2 (5 bases). The CDR3 has 15 residues. From germline, CDR1 is MDHEN and CDR2 SYDVKM. Trimming left V 7 bases short and J 4 bases short, with 19 bases between. CDR3 nucleotide sequence: TGTGCCAGCAACACCCGGACGAGGGTTAGAGAGACCCAGTACTTC. Encoded protein: CASNTRTRVRETQYF.

The rearrangement joins TRBV11-2 to TRBJ2-7; TRBD2 matches at 8 bases. Unmatched junction bases numbered 10, after V lost 2 bases and J lost 4 bases. CDR3 length equals 16 residues. In germline, CDR1 is SGHAT, CDR2 FQNNGV. CDR3 DNA sequence: TGTGCCAGCAGCTTAAGGAGCGGGAGATACGGGTACGAGCAGTACTTC. It is translated as CASSLRSGRYGYEQYF.

The chain links TRBV7-2 to TRBJ2-7; a possible D gene is TRBD1 (5 bases). The V and J ends lost 4 bases and 9 bases respectively, with 16 bases between them. This CDR3 comprises 13 residues. Looked up from germline, CDR1 is SGHTA and CDR2 is FQGNSA. The CDR3 region has the DNA TGTGCCAGCAGCTCGCGGACACCTCCGGTGCAGTACTTC. It is translated as CASSSRTPPVQYF.